Listed here is a single TCR beta chain. The record originates from a study of blood T cell repertoires in COVID-19. There are 16 residues in the CDR3. Losses at the gene ends were 2 bases for V and 2 bases for J; bases not matched to a gene: 9. Germline CDR1 reads SGHTA; CDR2 reads FQGNSA. The assay was immunoSEQ multiplex PCR, and TCRdb's table has in-frame clones only and misses some. The sample carries some 150,000 clones, 85% to 90% recorded once. The clonotype comes from a woman aged 25-40 years with acute COVID-19. The sample taken for sequencing was PBMCs or T cells enriched from blood (not recorded which). V is TRBV7-2 and J is TRBJ2-7; TRBD2 matches 7 bases. CDR3 sequence reads: CASSLLSLAVAYEQYF. In DNA, the CDR3 is TGTGCCAGCAGCTTATTGAGCCTAGCGGTAGCCTACGAGCAGTACTTC.